The T cell receptor beta chain described here comes from a study of cytomegalovirus exposure and HLA in healthy donors (dated by TCRdb to 2015 to 2018). In terms of the full investigation: An earlier analysis of fewer than 750 of the donors reported 250 to 350 Gb of sequence data and 117 million unique TCR beta sequences obtained from 180 million or so T cells. An early release that covered fewer than 800 HLA-typed donors contained about 300 gigabases of sequencing data and 65 million to 100 million unique TCR sequences. Of the 398 genotyped donors, more than 75% were placed in the genetic ancestry cluster associated with self-reported Caucasian donors. The study aimed to test whether signatures of past pathogen exposure could be identified by cataloging public T cell receptors. The T cell repertoires of several hundred subjects were profiled by immunosequencing and related to cytomegalovirus serostatus. Besides the first cohort of some 670 subjects, a separate validation cohort made up of 95 to 150 different subjects was used. The study combined high-throughput TCR immunosequencing, statistical association of individual TCRs with disease status, and machine learning to predict cytomegalovirus infection status. A later analysis re-examined previously published TCR beta repertoires from just over 650 donors and added high-resolution HLA genotyping to investigate patterns of TCR occurrence. Rather than drawing on any new phenotypic data, the later analysis identified candidate immune exposures from TCR beta sequences and the way those sequences occurred across donors. In an earlier analysis of around 540 of the donors, high-throughput TCR beta sequencing was used to judge whether each TCR beta V gene segment behaved as functional or pseudogenic. Donor age, sex, ethnicity and CMV serostatus were compiled alongside the repertoire data. A later genetic analysis took genome-wide SNP genotypes for about 60% of the roughly 670 donors and used that subset as a discovery cohort. All discovery cohort repertoires had been generated on a single sequencing platform. HLA typing covered class I and class II loci at four-digit resolution. Typing coverage varied by locus: roughly 620-640 donors for A, B, C, DRB1 and DQB1; some 520 for DQA1; over 600 for DPA1; around 490 for DPB1. Roughly five DR-DQ haplotypes were handled as single units for association and clustering, since linkage in the cohort was strong. On average, 235,054 unique TCR beta nucleotide sequences were sequenced per donor among 300 to 500 genotyped donors of the cohort, with 15% to 20% of those sequences being non-productive. Study-wide findings and limitations: Linkage disequilibrium might explain the correlated functional status among segregating V segments, but an unknown experimental factor could not be excluded. Some IMGT-functional V segments, including TRBV6-2 and TRBV6-3, could not be told apart with the 87-base-pair reads, so those segments were excluded. A further reported finding was that TCR beta sequences accurately predicted the HLA-A and HLA-B alleles for most subjects in the first cohort. Presence/absence analyses assumed roughly uniform sequencing depth across donors, an assumption that may not hold. HLA typing was unavailable for some donors at each locus, so association tests used only the typed subset. Because counts were too low, some 17 rarely observed V segments, including chromosome 9 orphons, were left out of the earlier analysis of roughly 600 of the donors. The only immune exposure information available for the cohort was CMV serostatus. A later analysis found that HLA-associated TCR beta chains were more clonally expanded and had lower generation probabilities than equally common non-associated chains. In vitro tests confirmed that a few of the cytomegalovirus-associated TCR beta chains recognize cytomegalovirus antigens. The study gave a list of around 170 TCR beta chains associated with cytomegalovirus. According to the authors, the approach could potentially be generalized to other disease states and immunological phenotypes. A cluster of highly shared sequence variants was judged likely to be a technical artifact of the sequencing pipeline. Cytomegalovirus status was reported to be diagnosed by the classifier with high specificity and sensitivity in both the original and validation cohorts. Most CMV-associated TCR beta chains appeared to be HLA-restricted in a later analysis, and the HLA associations seemed to be driven largely by CMV exposure. In this cohort, only TCR beta chains were sequenced, and detectable features were limited by the absence of alpha or paired-chain data. V-gene and J-gene trimming of TCR beta chains was associated with a missense DCLRE1C variant in a later genetic analysis, and the association was replicated in an independent cohort. A later analysis reported that several top co-occurrence clusters appeared linked to parvovirus B19, influenza, CMV and Epstein-Barr virus. Across donors, most TCR sequences were observed very rarely, whereas some public TCRs were present in many individuals. Assigning TCR associations to individual alleles was difficult when HLA alleles, especially DR and DQ, strongly co-occurred. At a false discovery rate of 0.05, a later analysis linked around 15,000 TCR beta sequences to specific HLA alleles. Broadly in line with IMGT annotations, most TCR beta V segments showed up in productive rearrangements about 87% or about 30% of the time in an earlier analysis of under 700 of the donors. In a later analysis, TCR association rates were found to vary across HLA loci, with the most associated TCRs seen for DRB1 alleles and the fewest for HLA-C alleles. According to a later genetic analysis, donors in an Asian-associated ancestry cluster had fewer N-insertions in productive TCRs than the roughly 670-donor mean.

The cohort comprised under 700 healthy bone marrow donors. At the time of sampling, all cohort members were nominally healthy, though unrecorded immune exposures were likely present. The donor tested CMV seropositive, placing the donor among the 290 or so seropositive members of the cohort. A peripheral blood sample was collected from each donor, and TCR beta sequencing was performed on peripheral blood mononuclear cells. Genomic DNA was extracted from the blood cell samples with the Qiagen DNeasy Blood Extraction Kit. A remark on this clone: Its antigen is still unknown. No per-base quality is available; no much larger clone lies one base away.

Reading the germline V gene gives CDR1 SGHTA and CDR2 FQGNSA. The junction carries 10 bases between V and J, which are trimmed by 2 bases and 5 bases respectively. CDR3 length: 13 amino acids, cysteine to phenylalanine. Solely the CDR3 DNA is kept, with 39 bases framed from the first base. The library was prepared using the immunoSEQ multiplex PCR assay. For the multiplex PCR, a mixture combining 60 forward primers for TCR Vbeta segments and 13 reverse primers for TCR Jbeta segments was used. The CDR3 region of rearranged TCR beta genes was amplified from genomic DNA with a multiplex PCR assay. The Illumina HiSeq System was used to sequence the amplified TCR beta libraries as 87-base-pair reads. The authors processed their data as follows. In a later analysis, roughly 80 million unique TCR beta chains were counted across the roughly 610 repertoires, and roughly 10 million of these chains were shared by at least two donors. Raw reads were error-corrected and collapsed into unique sequences with a nearest-neighbor algorithm that merged closely related sequences to remove PCR and sequencing errors. V, D and J gene segments were assigned by aligning CDR3 sequences to IMGT reference sequences. For a sequence to be retained, at least a six-nucleotide match to both a V gene segment and a J gene segment was required. A rearrangement counted as productive if the CDR3 had no stop codons and remained in frame with V and J, and every other rearrangement counted as non-productive. Following IMGT convention, CDR3 was defined as the stretch from the second conserved V-encoded cysteine up to the conserved J-encoded phenylalanine. The earlier analysis of roughly 590 of the donors excluded sequences that lacked an unambiguous match to a single V gene segment. In an earlier analysis of 587 of the donors, a V segment was called functional when productive rearrangements were above 56.7%, and segregating when the standard deviation between donors exceeded 5%. A statistical classification framework was developed to diagnose cytomegalovirus status using the catalog of TCR beta chain sequences. In a later analysis, V and J genes were assigned by comparing TCR nucleotide sequences against IMGT/GENE-DB human TR gene sequences. A later analysis assigned CDR3 sequences and most-parsimonious VDJ recombination scenarios with the TCRdist pipeline. In a later analysis, each TCR beta chain was defined by its CDR3 amino acid sequence together with its V-gene family, and reads without a unique V-gene family were excluded. As a way to deal with suspected cross-contamination and a sequencing artifact, a later analysis dropped hundreds of nucleotide sequences that were highly shared and had low generation probability. For each public chain, a later analysis derived a clonal expansion index from normalized ranks of inferred template counts within each repertoire. Generation probabilities in a later analysis came from a VDJ recombination model fitted to out-of-frame rearrangements, and those results were checked against IGoR. Hypergeometric tests were used in a later analysis to score TCR-TCR, TCR-HLA and TCR-CMV co-occurrence, with a repertoire-size bias correction applied to the TCR pairs. False discovery rates were estimated in a later analysis by permuting HLA or CMV assignments 20 times. In a later analysis, co-occurring TCRs were grouped using DBSCAN, with TCRdist sequence similarity added in when clustering inside HLA-allele-positive subsets. Repertoires with fewer than 30,000 or more than 120,000 public chains were left out of co-occurrence clustering, as were a few repertoires with anomalous nucleotide sharing. TCRdb took over this immuneACCESS table, retaining in-frame rearrangements with V and J assigned. Such tables are incomplete; in checked studies, under half of the missing clones stem from an unresolved V gene, and the remainder is unexplained. The DNA was the basis for D and trimming; V, J and clone size are from that table. In this sample the table shows approximately 150,000 clones, almost 80% of which occur a single time. About 9.7% of the sample is held by the ten biggest clonotypes.

Sequencing was carried out using PBMCs. The chain was built from TRBV7-2 and TRBJ2-7; the D segment could be TRBD1, given 5 matching bases. The TCR comes from a man between 18 and 35 years old in good health and CMV-seropositive. Here the CDR3 is given as CASSLRTGDEQYF. DNA sequence: TGTGCCAGCAGCTTACGAACAGGCGACGAGCAGTACTTC.